These 3 T cell receptor beta chains share one sample of origin, sequenced in a study of cytotoxic CD8 clonotypes in ibrutinib-treated CLL (dated by TCRdb to the early 2020s). The receptor library was made with the immunoSEQ multiplex PCR assay. TCRdb retrieved this table from immuneACCESS and kept in-frame rearrangements only. Not all clones are present; in checked studies, unresolved V genes account for under half, and no reason is known for the remainder. This sample has approximately 91,000 clones in its table, and roughly 77% of those were observed once. The top ten hold more than 4.5% of the sample. The time point tag for this specimen amounts to: 12 months on ibrutinib. The specimen was PBMCs, collected after 12 months of ibrutinib treatment. These receptors were taken from a human donor with chronic lymphocytic leukemia.

The V and J genes are TRBV5-4 and TRBJ2-3; no reliable D call. The CDR3 loop spans 16 amino acids. Germline loops: CDR1 SGHNT, CDR2 YYREEE (reference sequence). The V and J ends lost 4 bases and 4 bases respectively, with 19 bases between them. The CDR3 bases are TGTGCCAGCAGCCTCGCCCCTCGCGCGAAAGCAGATACGCAGTATTTT. It is translated as CASSLAPRAKADTQYF. Variable domain in full (rest from reference TRBV5-4 and TRBJ2-3): ETGVTQSPTHLIKTRGQQVTLRCSSQSGHNTVSWYQQALGQGPQFIFQYYREEENGRGNFPPRFSGLQFPNYSSELNVNALELDDSALYLCASSLAPRAKADTQYFGPGTRLTVL.

This clone occurred a few times. This chain uses TRBV14 with TRBJ2-7; TRBD1 is a possible D gene (6 bases). The V end lost 11 bases, the J end lost 1 base, and 15 bases lay between the germline ends. The CDR3 runs to 13 residues. CDR1 and CDR2 from the germline V gene are SGHDN and FVKESK. For the CDR3, the DNA is TGTGCCCTTAGAGGGGGTTCGTCCTACGAGCAGTACTTC. Amino acid sequence: CALRGGSSYEQYF.

This sequence joins TRBV4-1 and TRBJ2-5; D is perhaps TRBD1 (6 bases). The CDR3 has 16 residues. Trimming cost V 0 bases and J 2 bases, with 13 bases left between them. The germline V gene encodes CDR1 MGHRA and CDR2 YSYEKL. CDR3 protein: CASSQDLARGQETQYF. The CDR3 nucleotides are TGCGCCAGCAGCCAAGATCTAGCCAGGGGACAAGAGACCCAGTACTTC.